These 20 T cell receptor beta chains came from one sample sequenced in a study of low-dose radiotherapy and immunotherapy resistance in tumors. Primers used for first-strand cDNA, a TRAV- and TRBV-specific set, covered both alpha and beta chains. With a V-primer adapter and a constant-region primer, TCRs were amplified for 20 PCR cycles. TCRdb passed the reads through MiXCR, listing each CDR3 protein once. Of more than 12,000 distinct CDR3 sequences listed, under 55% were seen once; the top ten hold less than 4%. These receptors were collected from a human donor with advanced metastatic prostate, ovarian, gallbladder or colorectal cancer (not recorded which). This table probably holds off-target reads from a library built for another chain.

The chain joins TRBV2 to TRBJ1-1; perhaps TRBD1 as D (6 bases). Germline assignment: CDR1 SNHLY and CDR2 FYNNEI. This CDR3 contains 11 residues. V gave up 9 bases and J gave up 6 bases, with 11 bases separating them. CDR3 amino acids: CARRGGPEAFF. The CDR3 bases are TGTGCCAGGAGGGGGGGCCCTGAAGCTTTCTTT.

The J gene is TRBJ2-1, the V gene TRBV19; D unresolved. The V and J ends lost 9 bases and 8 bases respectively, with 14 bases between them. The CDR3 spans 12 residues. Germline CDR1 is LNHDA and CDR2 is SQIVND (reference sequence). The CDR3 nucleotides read TGTGCCAGCAGCCCCCTCAGCCATGAGCAGTTCTTC. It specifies CASSPLSHEQFF.

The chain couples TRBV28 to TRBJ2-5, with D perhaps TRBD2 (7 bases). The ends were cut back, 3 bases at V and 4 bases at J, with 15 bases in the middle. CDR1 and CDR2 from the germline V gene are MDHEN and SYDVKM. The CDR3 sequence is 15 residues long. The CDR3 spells CASSLSTRGGETQYF. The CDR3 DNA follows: TGTGCCAGCAGTTTGTCTACTAGGGGGGGAGAGACCCAGTACTTC.

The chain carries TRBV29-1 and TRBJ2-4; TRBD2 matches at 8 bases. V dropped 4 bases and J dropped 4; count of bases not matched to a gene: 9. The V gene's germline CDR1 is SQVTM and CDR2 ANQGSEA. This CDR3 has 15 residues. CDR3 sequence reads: CSVVLGTSGKNIQYF. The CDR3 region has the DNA TGCAGCGTTGTATTAGGAACTAGCGGTAAAAACATTCAGTACTTC.

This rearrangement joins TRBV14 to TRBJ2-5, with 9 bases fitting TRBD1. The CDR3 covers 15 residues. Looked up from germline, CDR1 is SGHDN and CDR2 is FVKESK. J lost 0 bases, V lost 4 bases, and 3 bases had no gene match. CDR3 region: CASSRDRGDQETQYF. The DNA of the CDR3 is TGTGCCAGCAGCCGAGACAGGGGGGACCAAGAGACCCAGTACTTC.

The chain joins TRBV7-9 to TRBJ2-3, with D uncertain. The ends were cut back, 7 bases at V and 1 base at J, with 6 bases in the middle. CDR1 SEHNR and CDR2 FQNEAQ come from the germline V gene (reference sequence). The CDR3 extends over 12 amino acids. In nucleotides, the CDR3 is TGTGCCAGCACTAGTGGCACAGATACGCAGTATTTT. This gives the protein CASTSGTDTQYF.

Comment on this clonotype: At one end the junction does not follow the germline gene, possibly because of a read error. The CDR3 DNA follows: TGCGCCAGCATACCGAGCTCCTACGATGAGCAGTTCTTC. Protein: CASIPSSYDEQFF. V usage is TRBV5-1 and J usage is TRBJ2-1; D is undetermined. Per the germline V gene, CDR1 is SGHRS and CDR2 is YFSETQ. The CDR3 is 13 amino acids.

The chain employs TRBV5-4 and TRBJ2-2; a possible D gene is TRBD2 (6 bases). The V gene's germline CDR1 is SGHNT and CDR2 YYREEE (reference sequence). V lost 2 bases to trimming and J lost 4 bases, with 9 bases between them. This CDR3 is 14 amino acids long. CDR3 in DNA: TGTGCCAGCAGCTTAGGGGAGGCCACCGGGGAGCTGTTTTTT. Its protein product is CASSLGEATGELFF.

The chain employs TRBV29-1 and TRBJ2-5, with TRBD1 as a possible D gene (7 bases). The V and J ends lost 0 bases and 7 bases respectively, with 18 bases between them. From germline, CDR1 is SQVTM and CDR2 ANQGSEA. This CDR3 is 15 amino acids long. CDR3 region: CSVEDGGVPGGTQYF. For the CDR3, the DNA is TGCAGCGTTGAAGATGGAGGGGTTCCAGGGGGGACCCAGTACTTC.

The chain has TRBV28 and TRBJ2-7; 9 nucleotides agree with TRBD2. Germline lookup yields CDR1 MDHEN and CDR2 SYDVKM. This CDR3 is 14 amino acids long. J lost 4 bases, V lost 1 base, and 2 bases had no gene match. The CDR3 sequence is CASSLSSGIYEQYF. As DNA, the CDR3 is TGTGCCAGCAGTTTATCTAGCGGGATTTACGAGCAGTACTTC.

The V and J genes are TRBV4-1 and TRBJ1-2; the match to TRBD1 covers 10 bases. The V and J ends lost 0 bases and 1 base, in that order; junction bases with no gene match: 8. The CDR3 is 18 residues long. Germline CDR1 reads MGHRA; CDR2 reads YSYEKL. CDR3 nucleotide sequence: TGCGCCAGCAGCCAAGATGGGGACAGGGGCCTCCTTAACTATGGCTACACCTTC. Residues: CASSQDGDRGLLNYGYTF.

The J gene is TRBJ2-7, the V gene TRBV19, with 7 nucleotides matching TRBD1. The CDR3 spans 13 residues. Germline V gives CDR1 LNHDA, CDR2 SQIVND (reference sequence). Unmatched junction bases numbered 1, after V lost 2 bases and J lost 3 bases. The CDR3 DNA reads TGTGCCAGTAGTATACAGGGGGACTACGAGCAGTACTTC. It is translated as CASSIQGDYEQYF.

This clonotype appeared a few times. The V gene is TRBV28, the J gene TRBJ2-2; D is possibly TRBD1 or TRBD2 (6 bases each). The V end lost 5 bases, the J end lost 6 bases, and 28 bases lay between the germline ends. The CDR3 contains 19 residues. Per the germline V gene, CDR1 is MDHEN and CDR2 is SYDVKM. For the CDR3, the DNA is TGTGCCAGCAGTCCCTCTTGGTTCGGGGGCGGCTGGGGTGCCGGGGAGCTGTTTTTT. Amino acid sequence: CASSPSWFGGGWGAGELFF.

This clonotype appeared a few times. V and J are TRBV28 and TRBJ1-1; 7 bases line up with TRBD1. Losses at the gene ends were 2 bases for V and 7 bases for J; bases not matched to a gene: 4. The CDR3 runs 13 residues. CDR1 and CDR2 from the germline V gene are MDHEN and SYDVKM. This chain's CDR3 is CASSLGRTGEAFF. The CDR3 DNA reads TGTGCCAGCAGTTTAGGGAGGACAGGTGAAGCTTTCTTT.

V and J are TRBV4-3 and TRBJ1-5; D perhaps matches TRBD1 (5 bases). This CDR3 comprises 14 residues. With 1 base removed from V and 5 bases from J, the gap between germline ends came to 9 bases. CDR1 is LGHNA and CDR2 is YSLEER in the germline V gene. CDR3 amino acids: CASSQGGGDQPQHF. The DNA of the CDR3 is TGCGCCAGCAGCCAAGGGGGGGGGGATCAGCCCCAGCATTTT.

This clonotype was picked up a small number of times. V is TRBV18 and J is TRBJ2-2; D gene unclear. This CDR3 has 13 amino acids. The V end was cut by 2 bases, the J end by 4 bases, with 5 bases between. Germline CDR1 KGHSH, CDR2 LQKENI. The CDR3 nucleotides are TGTGCCAGCTCACCATGGGTCACCGGGGAGCTGTTTTTT. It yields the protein CASSPWVTGELFF.

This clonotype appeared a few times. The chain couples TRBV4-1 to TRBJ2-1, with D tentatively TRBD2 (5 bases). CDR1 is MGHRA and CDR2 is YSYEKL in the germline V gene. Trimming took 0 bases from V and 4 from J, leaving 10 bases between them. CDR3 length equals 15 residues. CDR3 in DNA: TGCGCCAGCAGCCAAGAGGGCGGGCCTTACAATGAGCAGTTCTTC. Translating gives CASSQEGGPYNEQFF.

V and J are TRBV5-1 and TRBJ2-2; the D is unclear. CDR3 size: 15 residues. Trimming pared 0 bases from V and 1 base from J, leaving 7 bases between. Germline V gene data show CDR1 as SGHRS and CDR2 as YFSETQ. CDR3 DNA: TGCGCCAGCAGCTTGGAGGCAGGGAACACCGGGGAGCTGTTTTTT. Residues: CASSLEAGNTGELFF. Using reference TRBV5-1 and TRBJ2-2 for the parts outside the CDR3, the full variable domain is KAGVTQTPRYLIKTRGQQVTLSCSPISGHRSVSWYQQTPGQGLQFLFEYFSETQRNKGNFPGRFSGRQFSNSRSEMNVSTLELGDSALYLCASSLEAGNTGELFFGEGSRLTVL.

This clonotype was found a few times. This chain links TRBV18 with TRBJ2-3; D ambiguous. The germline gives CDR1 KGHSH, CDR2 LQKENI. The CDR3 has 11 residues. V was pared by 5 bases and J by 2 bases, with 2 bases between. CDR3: CASSITDTQYF. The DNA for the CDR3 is TGTGCCAGCTCAATCACAGATACGCAGTATTTT.

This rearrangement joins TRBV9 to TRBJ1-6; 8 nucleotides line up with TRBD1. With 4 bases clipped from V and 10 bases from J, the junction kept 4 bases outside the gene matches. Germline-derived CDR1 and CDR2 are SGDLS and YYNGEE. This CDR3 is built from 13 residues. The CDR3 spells CASSKGQGSPLHF. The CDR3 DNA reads TGTGCCAGCAGCAAAGGACAGGGATCACCCCTCCACTTT. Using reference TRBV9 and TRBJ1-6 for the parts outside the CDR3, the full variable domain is DSGVTQTPKHLITATGQRVTLRCSPRSGDLSVYWYQQSLDQGLQFLIQYYNGEERAKGNILERFSAQQFPDLHSELNLSSLELGDSALYFCASSKGQGSPLHFGNGTRLTVT.